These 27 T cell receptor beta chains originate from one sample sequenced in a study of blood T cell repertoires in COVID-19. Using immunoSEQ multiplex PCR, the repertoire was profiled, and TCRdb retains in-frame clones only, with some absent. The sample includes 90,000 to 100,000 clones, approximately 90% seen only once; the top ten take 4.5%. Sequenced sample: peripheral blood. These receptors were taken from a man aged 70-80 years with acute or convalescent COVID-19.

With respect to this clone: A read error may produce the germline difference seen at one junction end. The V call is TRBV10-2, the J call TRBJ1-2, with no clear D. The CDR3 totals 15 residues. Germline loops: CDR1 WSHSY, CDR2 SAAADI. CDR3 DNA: TGCGCGAGCAATGGTGGGTTTACAGCTAACTATGGCTACACCTTC. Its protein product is CASNGGFTANYGYTF.

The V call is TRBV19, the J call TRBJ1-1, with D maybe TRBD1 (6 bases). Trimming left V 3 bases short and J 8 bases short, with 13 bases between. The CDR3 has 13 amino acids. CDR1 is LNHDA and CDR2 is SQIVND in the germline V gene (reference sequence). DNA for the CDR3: TGTGCCAGTAGTATTGGGGGCGCGTTCGAAGCTTTCTTT. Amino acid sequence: CASSIGGAFEAFF.

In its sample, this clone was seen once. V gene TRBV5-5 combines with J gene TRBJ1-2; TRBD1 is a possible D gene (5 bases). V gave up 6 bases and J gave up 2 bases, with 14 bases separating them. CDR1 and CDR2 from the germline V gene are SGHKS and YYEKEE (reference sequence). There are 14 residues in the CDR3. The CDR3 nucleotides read TGTGCCAGCACCCCTCGGGGGGGGAACTATGGCTACACCTTC. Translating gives CASTPRGGNYGYTF.

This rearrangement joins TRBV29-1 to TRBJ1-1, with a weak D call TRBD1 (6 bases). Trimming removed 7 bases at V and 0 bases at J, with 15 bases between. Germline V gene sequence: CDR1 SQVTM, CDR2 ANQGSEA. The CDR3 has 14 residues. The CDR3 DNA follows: TGCAGCGCCGCCATAACAGGGATGAACACTGAAGCTTTCTTT. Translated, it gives CSAAITGMNTEAFF.

The DNA for the CDR3 is TGTGCCAGCAGTGAAGCTGGCGGGATCAATCAGCCCCAGCATTTT. Protein: CASSEAGGINQPQHF. The chain joins TRBV6-1 to TRBJ1-5; D ambiguous. Germline CDR1 and CDR2: MNHNS and SASEGT. The V end was cut by 0 bases, the J end by 3 bases, with 9 bases between. CDR3 length: 15 residues.

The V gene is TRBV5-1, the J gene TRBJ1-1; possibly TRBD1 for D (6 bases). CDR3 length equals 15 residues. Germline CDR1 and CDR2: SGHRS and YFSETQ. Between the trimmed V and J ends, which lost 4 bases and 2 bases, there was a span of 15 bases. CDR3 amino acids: CASSPREGGNTEAFF. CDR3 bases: TGCGCCAGCAGCCCCCGGGAAGGGGGTAACACTGAAGCTTTCTTT.

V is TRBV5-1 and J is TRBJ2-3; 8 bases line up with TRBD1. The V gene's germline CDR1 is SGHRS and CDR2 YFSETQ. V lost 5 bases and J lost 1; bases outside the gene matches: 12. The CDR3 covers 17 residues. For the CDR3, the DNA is TGCGCCAGCAGTCTCTTTCCCGTGGGACAGGGCACAGATACGCAGTATTTT. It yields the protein CASSLFPVGQGTDTQYF.

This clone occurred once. In DNA form, the CDR3 reads TGTGCCAGCAGGAGGTCGATAAGCACAGATACGCAGTATTTT. This encodes CASRRSISTDTQYF. The chain carries TRBV27 and TRBJ2-3; no definite D call. Trimming left V 6 bases short and J 0 bases short, with 10 bases between. Germline values: CDR1 MNHEY, CDR2 SMNVEV (reference sequence). The CDR3 consists of 14 residues.

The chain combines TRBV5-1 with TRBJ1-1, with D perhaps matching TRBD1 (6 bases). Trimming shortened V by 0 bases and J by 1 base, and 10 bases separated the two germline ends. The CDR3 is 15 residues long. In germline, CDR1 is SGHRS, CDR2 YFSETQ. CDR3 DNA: TGCGCCAGCAGCTTGGTGGGACAACCGAACACTGAAGCTTTCTTT. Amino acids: CASSLVGQPNTEAFF.

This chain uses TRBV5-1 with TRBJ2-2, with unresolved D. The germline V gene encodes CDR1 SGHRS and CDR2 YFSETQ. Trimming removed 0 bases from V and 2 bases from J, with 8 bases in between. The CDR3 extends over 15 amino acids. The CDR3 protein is CASSLALGNTGELFF. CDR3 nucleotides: TGCGCCAGCAGCTTGGCCCTGGGCAACACCGGGGAGCTGTTTTTT.

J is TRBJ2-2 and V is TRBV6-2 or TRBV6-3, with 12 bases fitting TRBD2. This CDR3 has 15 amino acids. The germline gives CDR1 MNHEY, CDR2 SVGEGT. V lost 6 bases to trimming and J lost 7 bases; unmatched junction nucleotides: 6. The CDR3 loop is CASSRTSGEVGELFF. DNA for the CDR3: TGTGCCAGCAGCAGGACTAGCGGGGAGGTCGGGGAGCTGTTTTTT.

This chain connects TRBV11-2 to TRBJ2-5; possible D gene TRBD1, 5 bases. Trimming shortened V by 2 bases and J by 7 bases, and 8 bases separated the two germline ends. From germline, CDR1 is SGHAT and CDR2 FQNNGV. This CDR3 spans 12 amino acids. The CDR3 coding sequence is TGTGCCAGCAGCTTACTAGGGGCGACCCAGTACTTC. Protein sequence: CASSLLGATQYF.

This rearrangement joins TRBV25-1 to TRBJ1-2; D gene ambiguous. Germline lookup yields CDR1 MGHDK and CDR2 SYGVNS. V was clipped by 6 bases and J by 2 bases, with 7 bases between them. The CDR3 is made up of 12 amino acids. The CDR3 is CASRGGNYGYTF. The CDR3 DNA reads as TGTGCCAGCAGAGGCGGGAACTATGGCTACACCTTC.

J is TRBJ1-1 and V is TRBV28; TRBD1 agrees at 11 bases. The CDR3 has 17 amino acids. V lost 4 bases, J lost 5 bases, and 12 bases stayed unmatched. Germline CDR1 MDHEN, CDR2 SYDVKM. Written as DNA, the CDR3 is TGTGCCAGCAGTTCCCCCGGGACAGGGGGTTTAGGGACTGAAGCTTTCTTT. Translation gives CASSSPGTGGLGTEAFF.

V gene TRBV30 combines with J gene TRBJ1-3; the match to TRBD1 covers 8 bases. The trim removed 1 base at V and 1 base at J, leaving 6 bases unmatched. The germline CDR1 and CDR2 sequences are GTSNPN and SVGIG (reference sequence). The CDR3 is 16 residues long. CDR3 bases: TGTGCCTGGAGTGGTGGACAGGGAAATTCTGGAAACACCATATATTTT. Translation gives CAWSGGQGNSGNTIYF.

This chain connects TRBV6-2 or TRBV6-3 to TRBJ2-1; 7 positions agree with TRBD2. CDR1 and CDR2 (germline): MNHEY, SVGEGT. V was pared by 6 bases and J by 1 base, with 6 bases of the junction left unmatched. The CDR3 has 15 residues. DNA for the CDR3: TGTGCCAGCAGACCTAGCGGCACATCCTACAATGAGCAGTTCTTC. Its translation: CASRPSGTSYNEQFF.

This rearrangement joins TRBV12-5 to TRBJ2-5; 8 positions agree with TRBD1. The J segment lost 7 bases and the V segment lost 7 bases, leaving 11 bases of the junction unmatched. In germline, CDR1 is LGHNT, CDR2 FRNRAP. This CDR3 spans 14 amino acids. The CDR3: CASAWTGSDGTQYF. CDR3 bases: TGTGCTAGTGCTTGGACAGGGTCGGACGGGACCCAGTACTTC. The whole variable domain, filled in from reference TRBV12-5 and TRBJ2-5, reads DARVTQTPRHKVTEMGQEVTMRCQPILGHNTVFWYRQTMMQGLELLAYFRNRAPLDDSGMPKDRFSAEMPDATLATLKIQPSEPRDSAVYFCASAWTGSDGTQYFGPGTRLLVL.

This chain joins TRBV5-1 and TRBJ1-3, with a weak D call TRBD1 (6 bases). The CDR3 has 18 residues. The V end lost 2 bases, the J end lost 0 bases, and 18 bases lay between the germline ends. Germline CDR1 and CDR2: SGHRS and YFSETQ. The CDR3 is CASSLKDSSTISGNTIYF. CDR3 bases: TGCGCCAGCAGCTTAAAGGACAGCTCAACGATCTCTGGAAACACCATATATTTT.

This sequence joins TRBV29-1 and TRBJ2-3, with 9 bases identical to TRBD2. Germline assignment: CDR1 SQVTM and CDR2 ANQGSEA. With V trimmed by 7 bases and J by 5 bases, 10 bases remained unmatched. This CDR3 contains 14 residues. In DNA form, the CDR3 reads TGCAGCGAGAGGGCTAGCGGGGTAGGAGATACGCAGTATTTT. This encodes CSERASGVGDTQYF.

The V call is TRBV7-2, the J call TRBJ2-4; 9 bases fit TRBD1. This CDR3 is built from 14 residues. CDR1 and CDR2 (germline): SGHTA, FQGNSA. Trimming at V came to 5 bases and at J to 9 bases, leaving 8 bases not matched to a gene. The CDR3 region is CASSGRGQGSIQYF. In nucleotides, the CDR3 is TGTGCCAGCAGCGGGCGGGGACAGGGAAGCATTCAGTACTTC.

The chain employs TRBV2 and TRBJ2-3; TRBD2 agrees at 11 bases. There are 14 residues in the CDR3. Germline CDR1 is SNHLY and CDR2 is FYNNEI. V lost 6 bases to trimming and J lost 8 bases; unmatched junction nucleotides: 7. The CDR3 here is CASSELAGVVTQYF. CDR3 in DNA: TGTGCCAGCAGCGAACTAGCGGGGGTGGTTACGCAGTATTTT.

CDR3 sequence: CASTRPGSGAQETQYF. CDR3 bases: TGTGCCAGCACCCGTCCTGGGAGCGGGGCTCAAGAGACCCAGTACTTC. The chain links TRBV28 to TRBJ2-5; TRBD2 matches at 7 bases. Germline V lookup: CDR1 MDHEN, CDR2 SYDVKM. Unmatched junction bases numbered 13, after V lost 7 bases and J lost 2 bases. The CDR3 has 16 amino acids.

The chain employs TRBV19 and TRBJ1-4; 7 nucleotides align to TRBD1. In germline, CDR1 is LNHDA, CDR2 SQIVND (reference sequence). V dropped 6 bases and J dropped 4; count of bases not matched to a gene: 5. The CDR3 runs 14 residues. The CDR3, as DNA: TGTGCCAGTAGCCAGGGACAGAGTAATGAAAAACTGTTTTTT. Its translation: CASSQGQSNEKLFF. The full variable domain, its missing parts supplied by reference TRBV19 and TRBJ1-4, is DGGITQSPKYLFRKEGQNVTLSCEQNLNHDAMYWYRQDPGQGLRLIYYSQIVNDFQKGDIAEGYSVSREKKESFPLTVTSAQKNPTAFYLCASSQGQSNEKLFFGSGTQLSVL.

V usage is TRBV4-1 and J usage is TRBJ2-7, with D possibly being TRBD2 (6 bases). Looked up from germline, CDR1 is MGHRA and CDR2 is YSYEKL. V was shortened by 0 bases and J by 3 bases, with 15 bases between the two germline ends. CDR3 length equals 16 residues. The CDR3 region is CASSQERRDRYYEQYF. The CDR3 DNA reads TGCGCCAGCAGCCAAGAAAGGAGGGACCGATACTACGAGCAGTACTTC.

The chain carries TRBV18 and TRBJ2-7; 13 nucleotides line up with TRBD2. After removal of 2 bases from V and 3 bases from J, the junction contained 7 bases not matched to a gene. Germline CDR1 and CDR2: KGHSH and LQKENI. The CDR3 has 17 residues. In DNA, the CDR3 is TGTGCCAGCTCACCAGCCACCGGACTAGCGGGGGTCTACGAGCAGTACTTC. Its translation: CASSPATGLAGVYEQYF.

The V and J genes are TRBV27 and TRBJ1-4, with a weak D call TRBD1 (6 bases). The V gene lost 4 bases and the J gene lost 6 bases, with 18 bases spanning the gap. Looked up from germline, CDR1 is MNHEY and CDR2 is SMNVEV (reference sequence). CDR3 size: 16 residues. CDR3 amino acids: CASSSRNRADYEKLFF. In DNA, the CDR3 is TGTGCCAGCAGTTCTCGTAACAGGGCGGATTATGAAAAACTGTTTTTT.

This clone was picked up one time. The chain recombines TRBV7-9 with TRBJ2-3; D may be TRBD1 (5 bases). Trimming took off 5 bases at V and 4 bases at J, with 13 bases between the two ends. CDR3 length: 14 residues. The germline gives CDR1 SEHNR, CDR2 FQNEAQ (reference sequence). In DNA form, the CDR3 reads TGTGCCAGCAGCCCTCGGACACTCCCAGATACGCAGTATTTT. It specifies CASSPRTLPDTQYF. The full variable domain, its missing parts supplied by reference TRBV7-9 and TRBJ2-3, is DTGVSQNPRHKITKRGQNVTFRCDPISEHNRLYWYRQTLGQGPEFLTYFQNEAQLEKSRLLSDRFSAERPKGSFSTLEIQRTEQGDSAMYLCASSPRTLPDTQYFGPGTRLTVL.